These T cell receptor beta chains were read from a single sample in a study of blood T cell repertoires in COVID-19. The assay was immunoSEQ multiplex PCR, and TCRdb's table has in-frame clones only and misses some. The top ten hold roughly 3.7% of the sample, which has hundreds of thousands of clones, approximately 81% seen once. The sample was peripheral blood. These receptors were collected from a woman aged 18-29 years with acute or convalescent COVID-19. The CDR3 runs from the conserved cysteine through the conserved F or W. Fields, in order: D gene, clone size, J gene, V gene, CDR3 DNA, CDR3 protein. The D gene is left open where the match is weak. Size values are once, few and many counts, or a class for expanded clones, and some rows have none.

TRBD1,.,TRBJ1-2,TRBV29-1,TGCAGCGTACTAGACAGGGAATATGGCTACACCTTC,CSVLDREYGYTF
.,.,TRBJ1-5,TRBV15,TGTGCCACCAGCGGGGGGTCCAATCAGCCCCAGCATTTT,CATSGGSNQPQHF
.,.,TRBJ1-1,TRBV2,TGTGCCAGCAGGTACAGGGTTTCAAGTGAAGCTTTCTTT,CASRYRVSSEAFF
.,.,TRBJ2-3,TRBV7-3,TGTGCCAGCAGCCCGGGGAACACAGATACGCAGTATTTT,CASSPGNTDTQYF
.,.,TRBJ2-7,TRBV28,TGTGCCAGCACCCCGGGAGTCCCCTACGAGCAGTACTTC,CASTPGVPYEQYF
TRBD1,.,TRBJ1-1,TRBV11-2,TGTGCCAGCAGCTTCGAGATGACAGGGCTGAACACTGAAGCTTTCTTT,CASSFEMTGLNTEAFF
.,.,TRBJ1-1,TRBV2,TGTGCCAGCAGTGTAAGCATGAACACTGAAGCTTTCTTT,CASSVSMNTEAFF
.,.,TRBJ1-2,TRBV4-1,TGCGCCAGCAGCCAAGAGGCAGGGATCCCCTATGGCTACACCTTC,CASSQEAGIPYGYTF
.,.,TRBJ1-5,TRBV10-3,TGTGCCATCAGTCCCGGAGGGGCCGTGGGTCAGCCCCAGCATTTT,CAISPGGAVGQPQHF
.,.,TRBJ1-2,TRBV6-5,TGTGCCAGCAGCCAGGCTTTCTATGGCTACACCTTC,CASSQAFYGYTF
TRBD1,few,TRBJ2-7,TRBV6-5,TGTGCCAGCAGTTACGGAGTGGGACAGATCTCCTACGAGCAGTACTTC,CASSYGVGQISYEQYF
.,.,TRBJ2-7,TRBV5-4,TGTGCCAGCAGCGACCCGGAGAGCGAGAGGAACTACGAGCAGTACTTC,CASSDPESERNYEQYF